The rows below give T cell receptor beta chains drawn from one sample of a study of T cells after somatic rescue of genetic block. TCRdb keeps only in-frame clones here, not all; method: immunoSEQ multiplex PCR. The sample consists of over 55,000 clones, about 91% of them appearing once. Source material: peripheral blood mononuclear cells (PBMCs). These receptors were collected from a middle-aged man. CDR3s include the opening cysteine and the closing phenylalanine or tryptophan. The D gene is left open where the match is weak. Only part of the rows carry a size: once, few, many, or a class if the clone is expanded.

TRBV4-2	NA	NA	TRBJ2-7	CASSQLNSPEQYF	TGTGCCAGCAGCCAACTAAACTCCCCCGAGCAGTACTTC
TRBV28	NA	NA	TRBJ2-1	CASSYGYNEQFF	TGTGCCAGCAGTTATGGTTACAATGAGCAGTTCTTC
TRBV9	NA	NA	TRBJ2-2	CASSNGRDWPGELFF	TGTGCCAGCAGCAATGGACGGGATTGGCCCGGGGAGCTGTTTTTT
TRBV11-2	NA	NA	TRBJ2-1	CASRTTRSYNEQFF	TGTGCCAGTCGGACGACGAGGTCCTACAATGAGCAGTTCTTC
TRBV2	NA	NA	TRBJ1-6	CASSEAAANYNSPLHF	TGTGCCAGCAGTGAGGCCGCTGCCAATTATAATTCACCCCTCCACTTT
TRBV28	TRBD1	NA	TRBJ2-7	CASSPNPRQGAHEQYF	TGTGCCAGCAGTCCAAACCCTCGACAGGGGGCCCACGAGCAGTACTTC
TRBV27	NA	NA	TRBJ1-1	CASSWGGMNTEAFF	TGTGCCAGCAGCTGGGGGGGGATGAACACTGAAGCTTTCTTT
TRBV6-5	NA	NA	TRBJ1-2	CASRPLGVDYGYTF	TGTGCCAGCAGACCCCTCGGAGTGGACTATGGCTACACCTTC
TRBV7-6	NA	NA	TRBJ2-7	CASSLVTNSYEQYF	TGTGCCAGCAGCTTAGTTACTAACTCCTACGAGCAGTACTTC
TRBV4-2	NA	NA	TRBJ2-5	CASSQELWGQGRLETQYF	TGTGCCAGCAGCCAAGAACTTTGGGGGCAGGGGCGCCTGGAGACCCAGTACTTC
TRBV9	NA	NA	TRBJ2-7	CASSVATGDEQYF	TGTGCCAGCAGCGTAGCTACGGGGGACGAGCAGTACTTC
TRBV19	NA	NA	TRBJ1-1	CASKENSGDTEAFF	TGTGCCAGTAAAGAGAACTCGGGGGACACTGAAGCTTTCTTT
TRBV7-8	NA	many	TRBJ2-7	CASSFYQGPSYEQYF	TGTGCCAGCAGCTTTTATCAGGGACCTTCCTACGAGCAGTACTTC
TRBV15	NA	NA	TRBJ2-7	CATSTPRGSSYEQYF	TGTGCCACCAGCACTCCCAGGGGAAGCTCCTACGAGCAGTACTTC
TRBV11-2	TRBD1	NA	TRBJ1-5	CASSLAGGSNQPQHF	TGTGCCAGCAGCTTAGCAGGGGGTAGCAATCAGCCCCAGCATTTT
TRBV27	NA	once	TRBJ1-1	CASSLARNTEAFF	TGTGCCAGCAGTTTAGCCAGGAACACTGAAGCTTTCTTT
TRBV27	TRBD1	NA	TRBJ2-7	CASSGTDRFHEQYF	TGTGCCAGCAGTGGGACAGATAGGTTCCACGAGCAGTACTTC
TRBV4-1	TRBD2	NA	TRBJ2-1	CASSQYGGAIRNEQFF	TGCGCCAGCAGCCAATACGGGGGGGCCATTCGGAATGAGCAGTTCTTC
TRBV7-9	TRBD2	NA	TRBJ2-3	CASSFTLSGGGTDTQYF	TGTGCCAGCAGCTTCACCCTCAGCGGGGGTGGCACAGATACGCAGTATTTT
TRBV28	TRBD2	NA	TRBJ2-1	CASSLYVAGAYNEQFF	TGTGCCAGCAGTTTATATGTAGCGGGGGCCTACAATGAGCAGTTCTTC
TRBV6-6	NA	NA	TRBJ2-7	CASRNREFNYEQYF	TGTGCCAGCAGGAACAGGGAATTTAACTACGAGCAGTACTTC
TRBV5-1	NA	NA	TRBJ1-4	CASSLGSTNEKLFF	TGCGCCAGCAGCCTAGGGTCAACTAATGAAAAACTGTTTTTT
TRBV27	NA	NA	TRBJ2-7	CASSLDPRGREQYF	TGTGCCAGCAGCCTCGATCCTCGGGGGCGCGAGCAGTACTTC
TRBV7-8	TRBD1	once	TRBJ2-1	CASSLGTGGPPKQFF	TGTGCCAGCAGCTTAGGGACAGGGGGCCCCCCCAAGCAGTTCTTC
TRBV4-2	NA	NA	TRBJ2-1	CASSQDNVGEQFF	TGTGCCAGCAGCCAAGACAATGTTGGTGAGCAGTTCTTC